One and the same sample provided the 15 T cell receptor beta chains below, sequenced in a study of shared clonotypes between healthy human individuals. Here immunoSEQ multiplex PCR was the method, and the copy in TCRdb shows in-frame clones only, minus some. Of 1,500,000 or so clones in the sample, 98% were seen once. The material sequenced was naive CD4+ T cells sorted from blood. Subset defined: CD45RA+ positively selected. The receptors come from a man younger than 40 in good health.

This CDR3 reads CASSLYGKNQPQHF. CDR3 coding DNA: TGTGCCAGCAGCTTGTACGGAAAGAATCAGCCCCAGCATTTT. The J gene is TRBJ1-5, the V gene TRBV5-4; no reliable D call. The length of the CDR3 is 14 residues. Germline CDR1 and CDR2: SGHNT and YYREEE (reference sequence). Trimming shortened V by 1 base and J by 4 bases, and 9 bases separated the two germline ends.

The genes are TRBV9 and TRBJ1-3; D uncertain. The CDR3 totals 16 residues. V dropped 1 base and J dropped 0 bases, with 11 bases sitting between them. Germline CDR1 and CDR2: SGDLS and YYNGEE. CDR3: CASSVSLSHSGNTIYF. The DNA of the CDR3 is TGTGCCAGCAGCGTATCTTTGAGCCACTCTGGAAACACCATATATTTT.

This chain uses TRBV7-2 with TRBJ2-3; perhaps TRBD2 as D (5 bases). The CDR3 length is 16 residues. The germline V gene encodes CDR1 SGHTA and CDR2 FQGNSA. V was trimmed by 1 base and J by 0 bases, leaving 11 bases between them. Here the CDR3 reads CASSLVAGPSTDTQYF. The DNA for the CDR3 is TGTGCCAGCAGCTTAGTTGCGGGCCCTAGCACAGATACGCAGTATTTT. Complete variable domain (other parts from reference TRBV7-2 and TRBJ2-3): GAGVSQSPSNKVTEKGKDVELRCDPISGHTALYWYRQSLGQGLEFLIYFQGNSAPDKSGLPSDRFSAERTGGSVSTLTIQRTQQEDSAVYLCASSLVAGPSTDTQYFGPGTRLTVL.

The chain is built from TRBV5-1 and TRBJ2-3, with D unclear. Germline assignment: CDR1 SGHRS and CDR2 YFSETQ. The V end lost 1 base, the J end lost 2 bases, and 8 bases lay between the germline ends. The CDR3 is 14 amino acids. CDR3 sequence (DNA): TGCGCCAGCAGCTTGCTTGGGATCACAGATACGCAGTATTTT. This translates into CASSLLGITDTQYF.

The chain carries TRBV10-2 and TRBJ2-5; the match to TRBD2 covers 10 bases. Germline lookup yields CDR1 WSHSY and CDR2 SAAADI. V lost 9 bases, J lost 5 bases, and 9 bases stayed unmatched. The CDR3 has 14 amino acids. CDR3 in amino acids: CASKLGTSVETQYF. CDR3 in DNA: TGCGCCAGTAAGCTGGGGACTAGCGTGGAGACCCAGTACTTC.

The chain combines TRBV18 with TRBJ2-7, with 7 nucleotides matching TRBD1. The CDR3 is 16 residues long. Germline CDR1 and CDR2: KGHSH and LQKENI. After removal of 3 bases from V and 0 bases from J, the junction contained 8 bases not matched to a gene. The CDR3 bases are TGTGCCAGCTCACCCTTATCGGGACAGACCTCCTACGAGCAGTACTTC. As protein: CASSPLSGQTSYEQYF.

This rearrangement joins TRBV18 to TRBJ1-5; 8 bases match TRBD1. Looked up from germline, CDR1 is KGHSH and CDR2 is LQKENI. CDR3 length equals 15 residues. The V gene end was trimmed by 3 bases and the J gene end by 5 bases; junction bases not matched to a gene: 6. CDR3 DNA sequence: TGTGCCAGCTCACCGGACAGGGTAGTGGATCAGCCCCAGCATTTT. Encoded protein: CASSPDRVVDQPQHF.

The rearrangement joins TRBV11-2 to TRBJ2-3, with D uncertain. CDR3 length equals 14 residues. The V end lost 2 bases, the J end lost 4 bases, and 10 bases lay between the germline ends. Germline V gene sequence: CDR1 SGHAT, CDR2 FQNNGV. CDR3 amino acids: CASSLIPTPDTQYF. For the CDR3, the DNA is TGTGCCAGCAGCTTAATCCCTACCCCAGATACGCAGTATTTT.

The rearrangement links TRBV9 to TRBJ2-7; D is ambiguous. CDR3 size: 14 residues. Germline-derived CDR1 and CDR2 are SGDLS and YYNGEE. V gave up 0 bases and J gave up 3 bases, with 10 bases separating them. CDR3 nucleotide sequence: TGTGCCAGCAGCGTAGGTAGTCAAGGCTACGAGCAGTACTTC. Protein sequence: CASSVGSQGYEQYF.

The CDR3 coding sequence is TGTGCCAGCAGCTCCGGGGCAGGGGCCATATATTTT. It translates to CASSSGAGAIYF. The rearrangement links TRBV11-2 to TRBJ1-3, with D possibly being TRBD1 (6 bases). With 4 bases removed from V and 11 bases from J, the gap between germline ends came to 12 bases. The CDR3 is made up of 12 amino acids. CDR1 is SGHAT and CDR2 is FQNNGV in the germline V gene.

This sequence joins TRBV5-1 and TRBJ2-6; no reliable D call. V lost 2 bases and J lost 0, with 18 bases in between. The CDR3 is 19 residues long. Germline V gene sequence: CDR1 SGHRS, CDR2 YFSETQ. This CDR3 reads CASSLGRADMISGANVLTF. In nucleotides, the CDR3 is TGCGCCAGCAGCTTAGGTCGTGCTGATATGATCTCTGGGGCCAACGTCCTGACTTTC.

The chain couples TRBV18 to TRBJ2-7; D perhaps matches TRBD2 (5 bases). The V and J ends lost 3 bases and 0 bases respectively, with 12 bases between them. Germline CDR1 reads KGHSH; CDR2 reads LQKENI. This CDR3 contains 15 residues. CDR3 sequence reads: CASSPVATASYEQYF. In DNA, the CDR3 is TGTGCCAGCTCACCTGTAGCGACGGCCTCCTACGAGCAGTACTTC.

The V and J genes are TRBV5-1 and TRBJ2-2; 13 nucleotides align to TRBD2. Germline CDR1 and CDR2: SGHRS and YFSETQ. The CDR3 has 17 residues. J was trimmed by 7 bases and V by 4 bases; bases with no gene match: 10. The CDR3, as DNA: TGCGCCAGCAGCCTTGGACTAGCGGGAGTAGTTGGCGGGGAGCTGTTTTTT. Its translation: CASSLGLAGVVGGELFF.

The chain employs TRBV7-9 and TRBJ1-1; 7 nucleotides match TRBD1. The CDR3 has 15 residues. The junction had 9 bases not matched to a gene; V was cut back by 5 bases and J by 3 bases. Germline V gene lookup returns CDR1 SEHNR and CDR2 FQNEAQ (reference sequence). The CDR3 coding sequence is TGTGCCAGCAGCCCCGGTCAGGGGGTTGACACTGAAGCTTTCTTT. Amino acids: CASSPGQGVDTEAFF.

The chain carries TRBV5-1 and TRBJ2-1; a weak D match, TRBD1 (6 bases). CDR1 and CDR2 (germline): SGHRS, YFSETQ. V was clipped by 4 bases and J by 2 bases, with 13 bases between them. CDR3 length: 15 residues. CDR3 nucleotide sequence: TGCGCCAGCAGCCCGGACAGTTATACCTACAATGAGCAGTTCTTC. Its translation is CASSPDSYTYNEQFF.